These 30 T cell receptor beta chains originate from one sample sequenced in a study of blood T cell repertoires in COVID-19 (dated by TCRdb to 2020 to 2021). The library came from the immunoSEQ multiplex PCR assay. TCRdb stores this immuneACCESS table with in-frame sequences only. Part of the clones is absent; in the studies checked, under half of the shortfall reflects unresolved V genes, and no reason is known for the rest. This sample gives approximately 160,000 clones in total; around 74% of them show up just once. About 3% of the sample is taken by the ten largest. Specimen: peripheral blood. Source of these receptors: a man aged 65-85 years with acute or convalescent COVID-19.

The chain joins TRBV5-1 to TRBJ1-2; TRBD1 aligns across 9 bases. The ends lost 2 bases at V and 4 bases at J; junction bases unmatched: 3. Looked up from germline, CDR1 is SGHRS and CDR2 is YFSETQ. The length of the CDR3 is 14 residues. The CDR3 nucleotides read TGCGCCAGCAGCTTCTCGGACAGGGGCTATGGCTACACCTTC. Translated: CASSFSDRGYGYTF.

This clone has just one count. The chain couples TRBV7-9 to TRBJ1-1; 7 bases align to TRBD1. The CDR3 has 15 residues. The germline V gene encodes CDR1 SEHNR and CDR2 FQNEAQ (reference sequence). Trimming at V came to 5 bases and at J to 4 bases, leaving 10 bases not matched to a gene. CDR3 region: CASSPPQGGITEAFF. As DNA, the CDR3 is TGTGCCAGCAGCCCTCCCCAAGGGGGCATCACTGAAGCTTTCTTT.

The J gene is TRBJ2-3, the V gene TRBV18; a possible D gene is TRBD1 (6 bases). Trimming left V 6 bases short and J 3 bases short, with 10 bases between. The length of the CDR3 is 13 residues. CDR1 is KGHSH and CDR2 is LQKENI in the germline V gene. CDR3 sequence reads: CASSWTDTDTQYF. DNA for the CDR3: TGTGCCAGCTCGTGGACAGATACAGATACGCAGTATTTT.

The chain links TRBV14 to TRBJ2-2, with 11 bases fitting TRBD1. The V gene's germline CDR1 is SGHDN and CDR2 FVKESK. Trimming at V came to 5 bases and at J to 4 bases, leaving 3 bases not matched to a gene. The CDR3 has 15 amino acids. The CDR3 region is CASSGTGGGTGELFF. The CDR3 coding sequence is TGTGCCAGCAGCGGGACAGGGGGAGGCACCGGGGAGCTGTTTTTT.

This chain links TRBV27 with TRBJ1-2; 7 nucleotides agree with TRBD1. V lost 6 bases to trimming and J lost 4 bases; unmatched junction nucleotides: 2. Germline CDR1 reads MNHEY; CDR2 reads SMNVEV (reference sequence). This CDR3 region has 12 residues. The CDR3 sequence is CASRGGTYGYTF. In nucleotides, the CDR3 is TGTGCCAGCAGAGGGGGCACCTATGGCTACACCTTC.

The chain is built from TRBV18 and TRBJ2-3; D not certain. This CDR3 comprises 13 residues. CDR1 and CDR2 (germline): KGHSH, LQKENI. V lost 5 bases, J lost 4 bases, and 10 bases lay in between. Here the CDR3 DNA reads TGTGCCAGCTCATCTGCGGCGGCAGATACGCAGTATTTT. This codes for CASSSAAADTQYF.

This chain links TRBV11-2 with TRBJ2-5; D uncertain. The CDR3 is 13 amino acids. The germline V and J ends were trimmed by 7 bases and 5 bases, with 14 bases remaining between them. Germline lookup yields CDR1 SGHAT and CDR2 FQNNGV. CDR3 DNA sequence: TGTGCCAGCACCCCTGCCTCGAGGGAGACCCAGTACTTC. The encoded protein is CASTPASRETQYF.

This chain links TRBV7-5 with TRBJ1-4; whether TRBD1, the table's D call, matches the DNA was not checked. TRBV7-5 is designated a pseudogene. This CDR3 spans 15 amino acids. The CDR3: CVRSENRGRVEKLFF. The CDR3 nucleotides are TGTGTCAGAAGCGAGAACAGGGGGCGGGTTGAAAAACTGTTTTTT.

The chain joins TRBV29-1 to TRBJ1-1; a possible D gene is TRBD1 (5 bases). The V gene lost 6 bases and the J gene lost 5 bases, with 13 bases spanning the gap. From germline, CDR1 is SQVTM and CDR2 ANQGSEA. This CDR3 region has 12 residues. The CDR3 protein is CSVVQGRTEAFF. CDR3 bases: TGCAGCGTCGTCCAGGGTAGGACTGAAGCTTTCTTT.

The gene calls are TRBV3-1 (or the pseudogene TRBV3-2) and TRBJ1-6, with TRBD1 identical over 7 bases. V gave up 3 bases and J gave up 9 bases; unmatched junction bases: 8. The CDR3 extends over 15 amino acids. The germline CDR1 and CDR2 sequences are LGHDT and YNNKEL (reference sequence). CDR3 coding DNA: TGTGCCAGCAGCCACCCGGGACAGAGTGGTTCACCCCTCCACTTT. This sequence encodes CASSHPGQSGSPLHF.

In this sample, this clone turned up many times. This chain connects TRBV7-2 to TRBJ2-2; D is possibly TRBD2 (6 bases). CDR1 is SGHTA, CDR2 FQGNSA, per germline. This CDR3 is built from 15 residues. Trimming left V 4 bases short and J 5 bases short, with 14 bases between. The CDR3 region is CASSSRGGKTGELFF. The DNA of the CDR3 is TGTGCCAGCAGCTCGAGGGGCGGGAAAACCGGGGAGCTGTTTTTT.

This chain links TRBV11-3 with TRBJ2-2, with a tentative D call TRBD2 (5 bases). The germline V gene has CDR1 SGHNT and CDR2 YENEEA. The V gene lost 5 bases and the J gene lost 8 bases, with 15 bases spanning the gap. The CDR3 has 14 amino acids. The DNA for the CDR3 is TGTGCCAGCAGCCGGCGGGCTGGGGTAGGGGAGCTGTTTTTT. This gives the protein CASSRRAGVGELFF.

V and J are TRBV14 and TRBJ2-2; possible D gene TRBD1, 6 bases. The CDR3 is 14 amino acids. Trimming took off 1 base at V and 8 bases at J, with 11 bases between the two ends. Per the germline V gene, CDR1 is SGHDN and CDR2 is FVKESK. For the CDR3, the DNA is TGTGCCAGCAGCCAAGCAATGGGGGCGGGGGAGCTGTTTTTT. Its translation: CASSQAMGAGELFF.

This clone has just a few counts. The genes are TRBV11-2 and TRBJ2-7; D perhaps matches TRBD2 (7 bases). V dropped 1 base and J dropped 3 bases, with 10 bases sitting between them. The germline V gene has CDR1 SGHAT and CDR2 FQNNGV. The CDR3 runs 14 residues. CDR3: CASSLAGGYYEQYF. The DNA for the CDR3 is TGTGCCAGCAGCTTAGCGGGGGGCTACTACGAGCAGTACTTC. The variable domain in full, with the rest retrieved from reference TRBV11-2 and TRBJ2-7, is EAGVAQSPRYKIIEKRQSVAFWCNPISGHATLYWYQQILGQGPKLLIQFQNNGVVDDSQLPKDRFSAERLKGVDSTLKIQPAKLEDSAVYLCASSLAGGYYEQYFGPGTRLTVT.

This chain links TRBV19 with TRBJ2-7; 16 bases match TRBD2. This CDR3 comprises 16 residues. CDR1 LNHDA and CDR2 SQIVND come from the germline V gene (reference sequence). Germline trimming cut 5 bases from V and 1 base from J; bases unmatched to any gene: 2. CDR3 loop: CASSAGLAGGSYEQYF. The CDR3 nucleotides are TGTGCCAGTAGTGCGGGACTAGCGGGGGGGTCCTACGAGCAGTACTTC.

A few counts support this clone. The chain combines TRBV19 with TRBJ2-2, with D perhaps TRBD1 (6 bases). The germline gives CDR1 LNHDA, CDR2 SQIVND (reference sequence). This CDR3 has 14 amino acids. V was clipped by 5 bases and J by 7 bases, with 14 bases between them. The CDR3 reads CASSARTAFGELFF. The DNA of the CDR3 is TGTGCCAGTAGTGCACGGACAGCTTTCGGGGAGCTGTTTTTT. Complete variable domain (other parts from reference TRBV19 and TRBJ2-2): DGGITQSPKYLFRKEGQNVTLSCEQNLNHDAMYWYRQDPGQGLRLIYYSQIVNDFQKGDIAEGYSVSREKKESFPLTVTSAQKNPTAFYLCASSARTAFGELFFGEGSRLTVL.

This clone was counted a single time. The chain combines TRBV19 with TRBJ2-1; 11 bases fit TRBD2. From germline, CDR1 is LNHDA and CDR2 SQIVND (reference sequence). The CDR3 totals 18 residues. The V segment lost 6 bases and the J segment 2 bases; nucleotides outside the gene matches: 12. The CDR3 is CASRSGSGGAGTYNEQFF. For the CDR3, the DNA is TGTGCCAGTAGGAGCGGTAGCGGGGGGGCCGGGACCTACAATGAGCAGTTCTTC.

The V gene is TRBV11-3, the J gene TRBJ2-7, with 16 bases aligning to TRBD2. This CDR3 spans 16 amino acids. V dropped 5 bases and J dropped 1; count of bases not matched to a gene: 2. The germline V gene encodes CDR1 SGHNT and CDR2 YENEEA. CDR3 bases: TGTGCCAGCAGCGAGGGACTAGCGGGAGGGTCCTACGAGCAGTACTTC. Amino acid sequence: CASSEGLAGGSYEQYF.

The rearrangement joins TRBV15 to TRBJ1-1; TRBD1 is a possible D gene (5 bases). Germline lookup yields CDR1 LNHNV and CDR2 YYDKDF (reference sequence). This CDR3 region has 15 residues. Trimming pared 8 bases from V and 2 bases from J, leaving 18 bases between. The CDR3 region has the DNA TGTGCCACCTCAGGTTCGGGGGGGGTTAACACTGAAGCTTTCTTT. Encoded protein: CATSGSGGVNTEAFF.

The V gene is TRBV5-1, the J gene TRBJ1-3; D not certain. V was shortened by 4 bases and J by 4 bases, with 12 bases between the two germline ends. This CDR3 comprises 14 residues. CDR1 SGHRS and CDR2 YFSETQ come from the germline V gene. CDR3 region: CASSDGIFGNTIYF. The CDR3 DNA reads TGCGCCAGCAGCGACGGGATATTCGGAAACACCATATATTTT.

The chain is built from TRBV5-1 and TRBJ2-3, with TRBD1 matching over 10 bases. Trimming at V came to 5 bases and at J to 4 bases, leaving 7 bases not matched to a gene. Germline CDR1 and CDR2: SGHRS and YFSETQ. This CDR3 is 15 amino acids long. In nucleotides, the CDR3 is TGCGCCAGCAGTCGGACAGGGGGGGAGGCAGATACGCAGTATTTT. This gives the protein CASSRTGGEADTQYF.

This clone was detected only a few times. The rearrangement uses TRBV7-2 and TRBJ1-2; weak D call: TRBD1 (5 bases). V lost 1 base and J lost 4, with 16 bases in between. Germline V gene lookup returns CDR1 SGHTA and CDR2 FQGNSA. CDR3 length: 16 residues. For the CDR3, the DNA is TGTGCCAGCAGCTTAGACTTGGTCATTAGGGGCTATGGCTACACCTTC. As protein: CASSLDLVIRGYGYTF.

The rearrangement joins TRBV7-8 to TRBJ2-4, with TRBD2 identical over 9 bases. The ends lost 7 bases at V and 1 base at J; junction bases unmatched: 11. Looked up from germline, CDR1 is SGHVS and CDR2 is FQNEAQ. This CDR3 spans 17 amino acids. In nucleotides, the CDR3 is TGTGCCAGCAACCAAGCCGGGACTAGCAAGGCCAAAAACATTCAGTACTTC. Translated, it gives CASNQAGTSKAKNIQYF.

This clone was seen once. This sequence joins TRBV28 and TRBJ2-1, with 8 bases matching TRBD2. Germline CDR1 reads MDHEN; CDR2 reads SYDVKM. This CDR3 is 12 amino acids long. J gave up 15 bases and V 6 bases, and 10 bases lay outside the gene matches. The CDR3 region is CASSLGLEGSFF. CDR3 sequence (DNA): TGTGCCAGCAGCCTGGGACTAGAAGGGTCGTTCTTC.

This clone was counted a few times. The chain recombines TRBV9 with TRBJ2-1; a possible D gene is TRBD1 (5 bases). Trimming pared 2 bases from V and 3 bases from J, leaving 12 bases between. This CDR3 comprises 15 residues. CDR1 and CDR2 from the germline V gene are SGDLS and YYNGEE. CDR3 in amino acids: CASSVAQGFYNEQFF. CDR3 nucleotide sequence: TGTGCCAGCAGCGTCGCCCAGGGCTTCTACAATGAGCAGTTCTTC.

CDR3 sequence reads: CASSLGPSARTDTQYF. The CDR3 DNA sequence: TGCGCCAGCAGCTTGGGTCCTAGCGCGCGCACAGATACGCAGTATTTT. The rearrangement uses TRBV5-1 and TRBJ2-3, with D perhaps matching TRBD2 (6 bases). The CDR3 spans 16 residues. The germline V gene has CDR1 SGHRS and CDR2 YFSETQ. V was shortened by 0 bases and J by 1 base, with 12 bases between the two germline ends. The whole variable domain, filled in from reference TRBV5-1 and TRBJ2-3, reads KAGVTQTPRYLIKTRGQQVTLSCSPISGHRSVSWYQQTPGQGLQFLFEYFSETQRNKGNFPGRFSGRQFSNSRSEMNVSTLELGDSALYLCASSLGPSARTDTQYFGPGTRLTVL.

V is TRBV2 and J is TRBJ1-5; a weak D match, TRBD1 (6 bases). Germline V gives CDR1 SNHLY, CDR2 FYNNEI. Deletions cut 5 bases from V and 3 bases from J, with 14 bases between. This CDR3 has 15 amino acids. The DNA of the CDR3 is TGTGCCAGCAGTTCACAGGGAGTTAACAATCAGCCCCAGCATTTT. Translating it yields CASSSQGVNNQPQHF.

The V and J genes are TRBV7-8 and TRBJ1-1; 7 positions match TRBD1. The CDR3 contains 16 residues. The germline V gene has CDR1 SGHVS and CDR2 FQNEAQ. Trimming at V came to 1 base and at J to 5 bases, leaving 10 bases not matched to a gene. For the CDR3, the DNA is TGTGCCAGCAGCTTAGTTAGGAGAGGGGGCGGAACTGAAGCTTTCTTT. Translating gives CASSLVRRGGGTEAFF.

The chain joins TRBV9 to TRBJ2-7, with 7 bases lining up with TRBD2. The CDR3 runs 15 residues. V lost 4 bases and J lost 2; bases outside the gene matches: 9. Germline V CDR1 and CDR2: SGDLS, YYNGEE. CDR3 residues: CASSPGSSGPYEQYF. CDR3 nucleotide sequence: TGTGCCAGCAGCCCAGGGTCTAGCGGACCCTACGAGCAGTACTTC.

The V call is TRBV5-1, the J call TRBJ2-5; weak D call: TRBD2 (6 bases). The CDR3 is 15 residues long. Germline V gives CDR1 SGHRS, CDR2 YFSETQ. V dropped 0 bases and J dropped 1 base, with 10 bases sitting between them. As DNA, the CDR3 is TGCGCCAGCAGCTTGGCTAGCGCGATCCAAGAGACCCAGTACTTC. Translation gives CASSLASAIQETQYF. Combining the CDR3 with reference TRBV5-1 and TRBJ2-5 gives the whole variable domain KAGVTQTPRYLIKTRGQQVTLSCSPISGHRSVSWYQQTPGQGLQFLFEYFSETQRNKGNFPGRFSGRQFSNSRSEMNVSTLELGDSALYLCASSLASAIQETQYFGPGTRLLVL.